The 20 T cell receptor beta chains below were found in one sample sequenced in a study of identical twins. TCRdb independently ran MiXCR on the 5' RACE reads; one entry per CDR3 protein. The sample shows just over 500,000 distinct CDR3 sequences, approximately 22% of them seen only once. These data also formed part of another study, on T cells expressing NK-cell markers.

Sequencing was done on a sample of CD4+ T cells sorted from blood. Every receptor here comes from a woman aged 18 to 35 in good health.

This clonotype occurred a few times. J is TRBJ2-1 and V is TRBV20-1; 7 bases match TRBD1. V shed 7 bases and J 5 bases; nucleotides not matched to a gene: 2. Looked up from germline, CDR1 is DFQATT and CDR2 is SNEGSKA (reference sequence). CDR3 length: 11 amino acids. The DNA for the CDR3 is TGCAGTGGGACAGGCGACAATGAGCAGTTCTTC. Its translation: CSGTGDNEQFF.

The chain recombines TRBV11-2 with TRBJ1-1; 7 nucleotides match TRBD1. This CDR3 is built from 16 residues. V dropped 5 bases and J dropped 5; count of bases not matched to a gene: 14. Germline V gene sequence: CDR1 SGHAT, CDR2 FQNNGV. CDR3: CASSPTTGEGRTEAFF. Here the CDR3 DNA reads TGTGCCAGCAGCCCCACCACAGGGGAGGGTCGGACTGAAGCTTTCTTT.

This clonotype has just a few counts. CDR3 DNA sequence: TGCGCCAGCAGCCCGGGCAGGGTACGATACTCACCCCTCCACTTT. Encoded protein: CASSPGRVRYSPLHF. The chain has TRBV5-1 and TRBJ1-6, with D tentatively TRBD1 (5 bases). From germline, CDR1 is SGHRS and CDR2 YFSETQ. The ends were cut back, 4 bases at V and 10 bases at J, with 18 bases in the middle. CDR3 length equals 15 residues.

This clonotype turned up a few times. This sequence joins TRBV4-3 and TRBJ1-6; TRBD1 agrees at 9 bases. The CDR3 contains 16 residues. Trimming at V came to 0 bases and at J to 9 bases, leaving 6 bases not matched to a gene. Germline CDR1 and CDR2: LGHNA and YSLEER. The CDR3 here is CASSQESDRGRSPLHF. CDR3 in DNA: TGCGCCAGCAGCCAAGAATCGGACAGGGGACGTTCACCCCTCCACTTT.

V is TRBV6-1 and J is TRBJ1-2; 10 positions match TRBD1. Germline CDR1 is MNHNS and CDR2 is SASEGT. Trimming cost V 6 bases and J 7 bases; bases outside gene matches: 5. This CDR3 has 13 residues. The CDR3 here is CASRIWDRGGYTF. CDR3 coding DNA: TGTGCCAGCAGGATATGGGACAGGGGTGGCTACACCTTC.

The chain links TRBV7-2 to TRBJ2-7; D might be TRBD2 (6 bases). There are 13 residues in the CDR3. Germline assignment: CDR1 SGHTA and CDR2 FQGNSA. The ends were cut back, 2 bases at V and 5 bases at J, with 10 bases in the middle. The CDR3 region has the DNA TGTGCCAGCAGCTTAACTAGCTTGCACGAGCAGTACTTC. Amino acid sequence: CASSLTSLHEQYF. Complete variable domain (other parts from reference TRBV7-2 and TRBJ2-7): GAGVSQSPSNKVTEKGKDVELRCDPISGHTALYWYRQSLGQGLEFLIYFQGNSAPDKSGLPSDRFSAERTGGSVSTLTIQRTQQEDSAVYLCASSLTSLHEQYFGPGTRLTVT.

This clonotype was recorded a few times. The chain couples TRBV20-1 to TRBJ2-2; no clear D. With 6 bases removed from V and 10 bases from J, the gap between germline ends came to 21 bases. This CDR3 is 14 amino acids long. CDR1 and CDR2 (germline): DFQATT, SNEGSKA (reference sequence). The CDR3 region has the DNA TGCAGTGCCTCGGACCGTGGGCCCTCGGAGGAGCTGTTTTTT. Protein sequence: CSASDRGPSEELFF.

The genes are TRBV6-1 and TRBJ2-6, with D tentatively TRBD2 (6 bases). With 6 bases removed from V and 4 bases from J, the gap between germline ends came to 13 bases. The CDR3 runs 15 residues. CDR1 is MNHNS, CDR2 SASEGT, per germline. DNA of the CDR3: TGTGCCAGCAGCCGGAAGCGGGCCGGGGCCAACGTCCTGACTTTC. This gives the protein CASSRKRAGANVLTF.

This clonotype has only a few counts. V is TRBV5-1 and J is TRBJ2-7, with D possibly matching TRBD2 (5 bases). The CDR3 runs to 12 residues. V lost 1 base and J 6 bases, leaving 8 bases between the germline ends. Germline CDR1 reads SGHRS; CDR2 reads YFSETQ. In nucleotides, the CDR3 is TGCGCCAGCAGCTTGCCAGAGGGCGAGCAGTACTTC. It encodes CASSLPEGEQYF.

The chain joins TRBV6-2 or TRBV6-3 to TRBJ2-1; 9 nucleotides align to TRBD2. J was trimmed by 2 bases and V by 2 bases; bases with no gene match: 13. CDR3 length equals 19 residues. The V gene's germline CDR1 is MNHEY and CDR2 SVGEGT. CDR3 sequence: CASSYPWGSGGPTYNEQFF. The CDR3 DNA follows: TGTGCCAGCAGTTACCCCTGGGGTAGCGGGGGTCCTACCTACAATGAGCAGTTCTTC.

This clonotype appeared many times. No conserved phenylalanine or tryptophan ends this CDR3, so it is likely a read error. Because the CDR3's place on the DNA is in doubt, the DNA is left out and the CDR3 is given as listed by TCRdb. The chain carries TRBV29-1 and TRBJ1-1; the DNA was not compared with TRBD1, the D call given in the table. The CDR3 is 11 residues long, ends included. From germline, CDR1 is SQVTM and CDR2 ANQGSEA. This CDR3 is CSVDHPGAIDL.

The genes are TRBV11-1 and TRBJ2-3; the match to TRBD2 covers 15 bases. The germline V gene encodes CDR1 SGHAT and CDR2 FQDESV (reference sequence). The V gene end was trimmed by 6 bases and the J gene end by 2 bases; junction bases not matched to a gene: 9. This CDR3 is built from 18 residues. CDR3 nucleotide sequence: TGTGCCAGCAGTAGAGGGACTAGCGGGGGGCTGTACACAGATACGCAGTATTTT. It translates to CASSRGTSGGLYTDTQYF.

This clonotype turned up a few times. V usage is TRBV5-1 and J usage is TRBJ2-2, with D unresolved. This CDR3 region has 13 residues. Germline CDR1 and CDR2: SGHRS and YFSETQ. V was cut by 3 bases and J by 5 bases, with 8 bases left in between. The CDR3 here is CASSSTVTGELFF. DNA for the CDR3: TGCGCCAGCAGCTCAACTGTGACCGGGGAGCTGTTTTTT.

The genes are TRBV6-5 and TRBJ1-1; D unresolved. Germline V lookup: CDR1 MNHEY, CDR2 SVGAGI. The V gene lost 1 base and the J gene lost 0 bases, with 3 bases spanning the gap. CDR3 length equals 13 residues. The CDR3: CASSYWVNTEAFF. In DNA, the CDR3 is TGTGCCAGCAGTTACTGGGTGAACACTGAAGCTTTCTTT.

The CDR3 DNA reads TGTGCCAGCAGTCCTCAGGAGGCAGGGTGGGGCAATGAGCAGTTCTTC. Translating gives CASSPQEAGWGNEQFF. The J gene is TRBJ2-1, the V gene TRBV6-1, with D possibly called TRBD1 or TRBD2 (5 bases each). This CDR3 has 16 amino acids. In germline, CDR1 is MNHNS, CDR2 SASEGT. V was cut by 5 bases and J by 6 bases, with 20 bases left in between.

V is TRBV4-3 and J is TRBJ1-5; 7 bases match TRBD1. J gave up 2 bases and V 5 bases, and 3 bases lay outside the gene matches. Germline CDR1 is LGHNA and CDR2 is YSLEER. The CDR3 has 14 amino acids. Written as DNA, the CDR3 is TGCGCCAGCAGCTACGACAGGGGCAATCAGCCCCAGCATTTT. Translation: CASSYDRGNQPQHF.

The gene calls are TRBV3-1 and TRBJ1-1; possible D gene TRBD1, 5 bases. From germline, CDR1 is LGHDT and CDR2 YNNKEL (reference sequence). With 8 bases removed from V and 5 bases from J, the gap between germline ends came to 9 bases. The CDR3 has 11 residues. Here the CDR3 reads CASLGATEAFF. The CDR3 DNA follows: TGTGCCAGCCTCGGGGCGACTGAAGCTTTCTTT.

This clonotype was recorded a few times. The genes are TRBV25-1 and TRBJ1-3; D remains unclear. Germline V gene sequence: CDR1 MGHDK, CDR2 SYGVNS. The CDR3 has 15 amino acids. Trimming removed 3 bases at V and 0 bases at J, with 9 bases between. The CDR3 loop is CASSDSRTSGNTIYF. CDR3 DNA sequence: TGTGCCAGCAGTGACAGTAGGACCTCTGGAAACACCATATATTTT.

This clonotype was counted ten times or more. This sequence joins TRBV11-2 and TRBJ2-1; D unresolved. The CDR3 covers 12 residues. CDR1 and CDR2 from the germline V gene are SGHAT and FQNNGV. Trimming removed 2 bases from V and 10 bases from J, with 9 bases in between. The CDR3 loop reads CASSLWGGEQFF. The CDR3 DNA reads TGTGCCAGCAGCTTATGGGGTGGGGAGCAGTTCTTC.

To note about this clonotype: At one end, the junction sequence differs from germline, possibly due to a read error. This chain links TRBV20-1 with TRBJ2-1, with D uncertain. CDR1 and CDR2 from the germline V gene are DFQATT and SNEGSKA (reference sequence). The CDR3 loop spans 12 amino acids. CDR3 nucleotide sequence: TGCAGTGCTCGAGAACCAGTCAATGAGCAGTTCTTC. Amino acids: CSAREPVNEQFF.